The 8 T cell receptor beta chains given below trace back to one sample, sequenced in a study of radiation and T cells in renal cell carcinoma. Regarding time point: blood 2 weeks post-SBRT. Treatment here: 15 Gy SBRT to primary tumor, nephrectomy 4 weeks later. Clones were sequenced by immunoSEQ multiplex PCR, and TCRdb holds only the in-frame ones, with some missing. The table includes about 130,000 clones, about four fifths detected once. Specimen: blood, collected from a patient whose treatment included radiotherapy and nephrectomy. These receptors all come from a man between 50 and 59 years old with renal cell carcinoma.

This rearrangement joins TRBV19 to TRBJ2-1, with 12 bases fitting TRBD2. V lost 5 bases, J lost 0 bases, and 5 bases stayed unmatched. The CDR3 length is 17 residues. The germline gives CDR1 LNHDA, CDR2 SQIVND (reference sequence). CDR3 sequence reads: CASSLRTSGISYNEQFF. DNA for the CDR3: TGTGCCAGTAGTCTACGGACTAGCGGGATCTCCTACAATGAGCAGTTCTTC.

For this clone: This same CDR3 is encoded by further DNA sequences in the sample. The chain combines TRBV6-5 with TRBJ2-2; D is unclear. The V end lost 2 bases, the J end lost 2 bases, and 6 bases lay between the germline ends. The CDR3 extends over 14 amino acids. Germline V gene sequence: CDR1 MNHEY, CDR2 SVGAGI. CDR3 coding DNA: TGTGCCAGCAGTTACGGTCCAAACACCGGGGAGCTGTTTTTT. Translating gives CASSYGPNTGELFF.

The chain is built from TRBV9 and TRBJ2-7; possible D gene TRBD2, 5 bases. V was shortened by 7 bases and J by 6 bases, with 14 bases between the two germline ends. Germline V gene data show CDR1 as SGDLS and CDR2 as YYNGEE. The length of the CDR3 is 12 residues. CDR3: CASQGSSSEQYF. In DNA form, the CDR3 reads TGTGCCAGCCAAGGGAGTAGCTCCGAGCAGTACTTC.

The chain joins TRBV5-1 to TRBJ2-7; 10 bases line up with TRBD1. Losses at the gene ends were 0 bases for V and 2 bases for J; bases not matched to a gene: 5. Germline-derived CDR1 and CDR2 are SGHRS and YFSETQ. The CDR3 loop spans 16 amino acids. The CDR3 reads CASSLAPDRGTYEQYF. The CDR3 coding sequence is TGCGCCAGCAGCTTGGCTCCGGACAGGGGGACCTACGAGCAGTACTTC.

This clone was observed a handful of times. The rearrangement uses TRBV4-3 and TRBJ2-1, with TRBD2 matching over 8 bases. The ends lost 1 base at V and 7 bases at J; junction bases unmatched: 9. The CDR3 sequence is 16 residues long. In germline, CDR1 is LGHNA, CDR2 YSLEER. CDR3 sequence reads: CASSQVPGGGRNEQFF. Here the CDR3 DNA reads TGCGCCAGCAGCCAAGTTCCGGGGGGGGGCCGGAATGAGCAGTTCTTC.

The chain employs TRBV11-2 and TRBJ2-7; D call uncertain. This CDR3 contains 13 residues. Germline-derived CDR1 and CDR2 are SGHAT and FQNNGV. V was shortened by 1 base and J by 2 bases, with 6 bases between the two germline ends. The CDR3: CASSLGPTYEQYF. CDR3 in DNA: TGTGCCAGCAGCTTAGGTCCAACCTACGAGCAGTACTTC.

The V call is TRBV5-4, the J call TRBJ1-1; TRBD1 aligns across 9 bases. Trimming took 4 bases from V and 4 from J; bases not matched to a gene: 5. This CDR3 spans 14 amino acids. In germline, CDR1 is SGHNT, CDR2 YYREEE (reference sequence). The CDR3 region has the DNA TGTGCCAGCAGCAGTACAGGGGGCCTCACTGAAGCTTTCTTT. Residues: CASSSTGGLTEAFF.

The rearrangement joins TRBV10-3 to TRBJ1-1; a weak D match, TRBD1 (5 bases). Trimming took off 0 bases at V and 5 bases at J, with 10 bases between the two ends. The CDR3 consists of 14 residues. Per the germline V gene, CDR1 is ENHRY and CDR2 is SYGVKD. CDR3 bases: TGTGCCATCAGTGAGTCCACCAGGGAAACTGAAGCTTTCTTT. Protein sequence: CAISESTRETEAFF.